The rows below give T cell receptor beta chains drawn from one sample of a study of blood T cell repertoires in COVID-19. Assay used: immunoSEQ multiplex PCR; TCRdb lists only in-frame clones, some missing. Among some 340,000 clones, roughly nine tenths were seen once, and the ten largest hold around 4.2%. The sample consisted of PBMCs or T cells enriched from blood (not recorded which). The source of these receptors is a young woman who had been exposed to COVID-19. Each CDR3 is given with its conserved first and last residue. D genes are given only for firm matches. Part of the rows lack a size; the others show once, few, many or a class for expanded clones.

NA	13	TRBV3-1/TRBV3-2	TRBJ1-5	NA	TGTGCCAGCAGCCAAGATAGAGATCAGCCCCAGCATTTT	CASSQDRDQPQHF
TRBD2	16	TRBV4-3	TRBJ2-3	NA	TGCGCCAGCAGCCAGATGACTAGCGGGTTCTCACGTACGCAGTATTTT	CASSQMTSGFSRTQYF
NA	18	TRBV4-3	TRBJ1-5	NA	TGCGCCAGCAGCCAAGACGGGTCGGGTAGCTATAGCAATCAGCCCCAGCATTTT	CASSQDGSGSYSNQPQHF
NA	18	TRBV4-3	TRBJ1-3	NA	TGCGCCAGCAGCCACCGGCCGCGGGGGACGGGGGCGGGAAACACCATATATTTT	CASSHRPRGTGAGNTIYF
NA	13	TRBV27	TRBJ1-1	NA	TGTGCCAGCAGTTTATCTGGTCGGGCTGAAGCTTTCTTT	CASSLSGRAEAFF
NA	14	TRBV5-6	TRBJ2-7	NA	TGTGCCAGCAGCCAGTTTGGCCCCCTCTACGAGCAGTACTTC	CASSQFGPLYEQYF
TRBD2	14	TRBV11-1	TRBJ2-3	once	TGTGCCAGCAGCCAGCGGGGGGCCACAGATACGCAGTATTTT	CASSQRGATDTQYF
TRBD1	15	TRBV19	TRBJ1-5	NA	TGTGCCAGCAGACGGACAGGGAAAGGATATCAGCCCCAGCATTTT	CASRRTGKGYQPQHF
NA	13	TRBV2	TRBJ1-3	NA	TGTGCCAGCAGAGCAGACAGGGGAAACACCATATATTTT	CASRADRGNTIYF
NA	20	TRBV7-6	TRBJ1-4	NA	TGTGCCAGCAGCCCAGTGGGAGGAGGAGGCTCCTTTGCAACTAATGAAAAACTGTTTTTT	CASSPVGGGGSFATNEKLFF
NA	13	TRBV29-1	TRBJ2-2	NA	TGCAGCGTTGGCCCGCAGGGGATCGGGGAGCTGTTTTTT	CSVGPQGIGELFF
NA	12	TRBV7-9	TRBJ2-1	once	TGTGCCAGCAGCTTATTCGGGAATGAGCAGTTCTTC	CASSLFGNEQFF
TRBD1	15	TRBV5-1	TRBJ2-1	NA	TGCGCCAGCAGCTTAACAGGGGGTTCCTACAATGAGCAGTTCTTC	CASSLTGGSYNEQFF
NA	18	TRBV18	TRBJ2-5	NA	TGTGCCAGCTCACCACAATCGTTATCTGTGACAGAGCAAGAGACCCAGTACTTC	CASSPQSLSVTEQETQYF
NA	16	TRBV19	TRBJ1-4	NA	TGTGCCAGTAGTATGAGACACTCGACAACTAATGAAAAACTGTTTTTT	CASSMRHSTTNEKLFF
TRBD1	15	TRBV6-5	TRBJ2-7	once	TGTGCCAGCAGTTCACAGGGGGCGCTGGGCTACGAGCAGTACTTC	CASSSQGALGYEQYF
NA	16	TRBV11-2	TRBJ2-7	NA	TGTGCCAGCAGCTTAGATCGGCGCGGGGCTCTCTACGAGCAGTACTTC	CASSLDRRGALYEQYF
TRBD1	15	TRBV7-2	TRBJ2-1	NA	TGTGCCAGCAGCCAGGGACAGGTCAAAGGCAATGAGCAGTTCTTC	CASSQGQVKGNEQFF
NA	14	TRBV6-6	TRBJ1-1	NA	TGTGCCAGCAGTTACACGTCAGGTAACACTGAAGCTTTCTTT	CASSYTSGNTEAFF
NA	13	TRBV4-2	TRBJ1-2	NA	TGTGCCAGCAGCCAACCCGGACAGTATGGCTACACCTTC	CASSQPGQYGYTF
NA	13	TRBV12-3/TRBV12-4	TRBJ2-5	NA	TGTGCCAGCAGACCGGACAGAAAAGAGACCCAGTACTTC	CASRPDRKETQYF